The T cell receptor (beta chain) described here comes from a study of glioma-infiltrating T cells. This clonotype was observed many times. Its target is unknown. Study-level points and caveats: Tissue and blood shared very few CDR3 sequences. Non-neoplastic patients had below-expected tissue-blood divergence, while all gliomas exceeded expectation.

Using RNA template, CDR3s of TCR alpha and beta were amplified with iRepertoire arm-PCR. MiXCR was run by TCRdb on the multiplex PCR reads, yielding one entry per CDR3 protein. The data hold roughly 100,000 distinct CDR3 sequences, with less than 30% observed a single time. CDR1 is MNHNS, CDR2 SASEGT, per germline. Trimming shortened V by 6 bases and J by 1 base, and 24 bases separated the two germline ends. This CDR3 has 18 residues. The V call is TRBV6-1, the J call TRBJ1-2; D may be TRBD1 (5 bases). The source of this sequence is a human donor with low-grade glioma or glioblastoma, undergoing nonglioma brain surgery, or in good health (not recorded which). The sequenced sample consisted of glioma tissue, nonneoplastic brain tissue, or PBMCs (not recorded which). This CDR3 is CASRAPGLLGGDNYGYTF. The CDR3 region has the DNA TGTGCCAGCAGGGCGCCGGGCCTTCTTGGAGGGGATAACTATGGCTACACCTTC.